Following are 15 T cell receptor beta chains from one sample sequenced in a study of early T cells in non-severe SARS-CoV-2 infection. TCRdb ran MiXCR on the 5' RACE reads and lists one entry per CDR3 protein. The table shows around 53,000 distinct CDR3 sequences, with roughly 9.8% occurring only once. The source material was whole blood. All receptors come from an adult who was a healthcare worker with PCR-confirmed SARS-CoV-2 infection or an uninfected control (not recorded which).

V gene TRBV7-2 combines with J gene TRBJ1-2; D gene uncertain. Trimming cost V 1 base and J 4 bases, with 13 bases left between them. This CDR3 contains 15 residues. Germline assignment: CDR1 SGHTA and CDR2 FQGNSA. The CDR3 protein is CASSLGVGLGYGYTF. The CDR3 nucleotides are TGTGCCAGCAGCTTAGGGGTAGGGCTTGGCTATGGCTACACCTTC. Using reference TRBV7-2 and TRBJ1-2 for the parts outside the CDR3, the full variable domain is GAGVSQSPSNKVTEKGKDVELRCDPISGHTALYWYRQSLGQGLEFLIYFQGNSAPDKSGLPSDRFSAERTGGSVSTLTIQRTQQEDSAVYLCASSLGVGLGYGYTFGSGTRLTVV.

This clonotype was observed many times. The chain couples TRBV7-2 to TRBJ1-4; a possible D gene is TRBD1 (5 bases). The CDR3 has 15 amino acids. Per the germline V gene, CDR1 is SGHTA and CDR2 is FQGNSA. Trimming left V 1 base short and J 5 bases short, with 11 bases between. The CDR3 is CASSLVEGPNEKLFF. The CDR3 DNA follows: TGTGCCAGCAGCTTAGTTGAGGGGCCGAATGAAAAACTGTTTTTT.

CDR3 loop: CASSLRSAGRSYEQYF. In nucleotides, the CDR3 is TGTGCCAGCAGCTTAAGGTCGGCAGGTCGTTCCTACGAGCAGTACTTC. The V call is TRBV11-2, the J call TRBJ2-7; no firm D call. The V gene's germline CDR1 is SGHAT and CDR2 FQNNGV. This CDR3 has 16 amino acids. Between the trimmed V and J ends, which lost 2 bases and 1 base, there was a span of 15 bases.

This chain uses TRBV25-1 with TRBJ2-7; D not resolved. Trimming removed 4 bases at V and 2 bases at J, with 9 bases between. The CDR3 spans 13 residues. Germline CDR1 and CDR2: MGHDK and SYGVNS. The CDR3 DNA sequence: TGTGCCAGCAGTGCCGGGTTTCCCTACGAGCAGTACTTC. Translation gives CASSAGFPYEQYF.

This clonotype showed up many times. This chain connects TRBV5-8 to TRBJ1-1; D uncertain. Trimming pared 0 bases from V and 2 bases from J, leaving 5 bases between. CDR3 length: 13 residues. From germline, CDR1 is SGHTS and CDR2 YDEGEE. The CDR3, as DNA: TGTGCCAGCAGCTTGGGGGGAAACACTGAAGCTTTCTTT. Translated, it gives CASSLGGNTEAFF.

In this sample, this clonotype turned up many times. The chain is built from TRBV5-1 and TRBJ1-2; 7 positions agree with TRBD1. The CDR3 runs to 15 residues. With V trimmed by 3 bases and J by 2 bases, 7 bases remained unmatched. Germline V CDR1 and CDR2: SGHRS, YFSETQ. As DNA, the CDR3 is TGCGCCAGCAGCTCGGCCGGGACAGCAAACTATGGCTACACCTTC. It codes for CASSSAGTANYGYTF.

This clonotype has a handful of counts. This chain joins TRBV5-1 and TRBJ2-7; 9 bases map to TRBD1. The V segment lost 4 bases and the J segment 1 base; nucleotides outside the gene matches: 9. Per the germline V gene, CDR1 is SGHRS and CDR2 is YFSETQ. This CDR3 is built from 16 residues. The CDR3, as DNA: TGCGCCAGCAGCGCCCTGACAGGGGGAAGTTCCTACGAGCAGTACTTC. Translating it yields CASSALTGGSSYEQYF.

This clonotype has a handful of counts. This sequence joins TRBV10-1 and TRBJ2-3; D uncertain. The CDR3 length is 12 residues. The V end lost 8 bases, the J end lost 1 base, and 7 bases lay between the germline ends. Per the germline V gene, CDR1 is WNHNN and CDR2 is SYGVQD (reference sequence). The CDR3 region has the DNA TGCGCCAGCGGCGCCGGCACAGATACGCAGTATTTT. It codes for CASGAGTDTQYF.

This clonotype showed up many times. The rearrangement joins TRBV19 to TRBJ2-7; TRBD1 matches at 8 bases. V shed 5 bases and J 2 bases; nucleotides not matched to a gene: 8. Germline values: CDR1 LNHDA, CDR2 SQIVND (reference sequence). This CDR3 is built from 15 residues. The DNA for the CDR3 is TGTGCCAGTAGTGCTGGGACAGGACCCGCCTACGAGCAGTACTTC. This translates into CASSAGTGPAYEQYF.

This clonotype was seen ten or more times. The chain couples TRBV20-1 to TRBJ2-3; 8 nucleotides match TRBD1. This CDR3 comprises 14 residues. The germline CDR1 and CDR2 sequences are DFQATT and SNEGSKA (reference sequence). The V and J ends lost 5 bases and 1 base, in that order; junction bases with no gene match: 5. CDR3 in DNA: TGCAGTGCTTCAGGGGGCATGGGCACAGATACGCAGTATTTT. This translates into CSASGGMGTDTQYF.

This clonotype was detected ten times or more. CDR3: CASSQAGREQYF. CDR3 nucleotide sequence: TGTGCCAGCAGCCAAGCAGGGAGAGAGCAGTACTTC. The rearrangement links TRBV3-1 to TRBJ2-7; tentatively, D is TRBD1 or TRBD2 (5 bases each). This CDR3 comprises 12 residues. Trimming pared 1 base from V and 7 bases from J, leaving 8 bases between. Germline loops: CDR1 LGHDT, CDR2 YNNKEL (reference sequence).

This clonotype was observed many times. The CDR3 here is CASSPEPGSKAGELFF. Here the CDR3 DNA reads TGCGCCAGCAGCCCTGAACCAGGATCGAAGGCCGGGGAGCTGTTTTTT. The V gene is TRBV5-1, the J gene TRBJ2-2, with no clear D. There are 16 residues in the CDR3. Germline CDR1 and CDR2: SGHRS and YFSETQ. The V end lost 4 bases, the J end lost 6 bases, and 19 bases lay between the germline ends.

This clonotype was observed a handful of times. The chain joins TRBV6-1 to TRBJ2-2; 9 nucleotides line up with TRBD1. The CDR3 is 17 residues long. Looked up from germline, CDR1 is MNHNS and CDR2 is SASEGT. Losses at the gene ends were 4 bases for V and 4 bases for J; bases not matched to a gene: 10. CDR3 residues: CASSALRDRVVTGELFF. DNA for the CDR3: TGTGCCAGCAGTGCACTCCGGGACAGGGTCGTCACCGGGGAGCTGTTTTTT.

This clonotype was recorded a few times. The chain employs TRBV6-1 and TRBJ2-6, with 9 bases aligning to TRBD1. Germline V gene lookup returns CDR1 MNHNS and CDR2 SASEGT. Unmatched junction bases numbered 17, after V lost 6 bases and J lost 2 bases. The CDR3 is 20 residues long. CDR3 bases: TGTGCCAGCAGCGCTAATCAGGCGGGACAGGGAATTACTGGGGCCAACGTCCTGACTTTC. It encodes CASSANQAGQGITGANVLTF.

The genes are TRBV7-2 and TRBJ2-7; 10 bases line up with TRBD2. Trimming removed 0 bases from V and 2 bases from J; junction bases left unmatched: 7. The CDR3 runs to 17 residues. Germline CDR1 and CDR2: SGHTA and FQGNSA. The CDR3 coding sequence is TGTGCCAGCAGCTTAGCGACTAGCGGGCACTCCCCCTACGAGCAGTACTTC. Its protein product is CASSLATSGHSPYEQYF.